This paragraph reports one TCR beta chain. The antigen remains undetermined. This sample stems from a study of shared clonotypes between healthy human individuals. General study findings and limits: Specimens sampled were limited to blood, with tissue repertoires likely differing.

There are 15 residues in the CDR3. CDR1 is SGHRS, CDR2 YFSETQ, per germline. With 1 base removed from V and 2 bases from J, the gap between germline ends came to 13 bases. Cells designated naive CD8 were CD45RO-negative and were positively selected for CCR7, with terminally differentiated effector memory CD45RA+ cells excluded. Every donor was a Caucasian adult from Nashville, Tennessee. In the original workflow: Without quality scores, immunoSEQ junctional reads could not be filtered like full-length reads. Clones were sequenced by immunoSEQ multiplex PCR, and TCRdb holds only the in-frame ones, with some missing. D and trimming were read from the DNA, whereas the V and J calls and clone size are those reported in that table. The sample holds about 580,000 clones, about 98% seen once.

The chain uses TRBV5-1 and TRBJ2-7; D may be TRBD1 (6 bases). Sequenced input: naive CD8+ T cells sorted from blood. The clonotype originates from a young man in good health. The CDR3: CASSLLGGQTYEQYF. The DNA of the CDR3 is TGCGCCAGCAGCTTGTTAGGTGGACAGACCTACGAGCAGTACTTC.